The rows below give T cell receptor beta chains drawn from one sample of a study of blood T cells in healthy people across ages. TCRdb ran MiXCR on the 5' RACE reads and lists one entry per CDR3 protein. This table holds 270,000 or so distinct CDR3 sequences, 25% to 30% found once. Specimen: blood. The receptors come from a woman aged 70-85 years in good health. Both conserved end residues are part of each CDR3.

v_call cdr3_aa
TRBV7-2 CASSLADLRGYTF
TRBV28 CASSFLPGTRETQYF
TRBV5-1 CASSEGAGPYNEQFF
TRBV7-8 CASSLGQGLAGGNLAKNIQYF
TRBV5-1 CASSFGRDDEQFF
TRBV6-1 CASGVLAGPAYEQYF
TRBV6-1 CASSAGQGGTNEKLFF
TRBV10-3 CAVSKREQTDTQYF
TRBV19 CASSGWKGDTQYF
TRBV15 CATSRAGLSNIQYF
TRBV5-1 CASSTGGGASKAFF
TRBV7-9 CASSPPFGGEETQYF
TRBV24-1 CATSDSRTSRSVQEAQYF
TRBV5-6 CASSLAGGPSTEAFF
TRBV24-1 CATSDLGTGIQETQYF
TRBV14 CASSRVGSSYEQYF
TRBV14 CASSQEGAGIKTQYF
TRBV6-2/TRBV6-3 CASSYPRDTGGSYNSPLHF
TRBV27 CASSFGLAGKSSYNEQFF
TRBV18 CASSPARGQGTGELFF
TRBV28 CASSFYIAKNIQYF
TRBV11-2 CASSLGLASTDTQYF
TRBV7-2 CASSESGSADYGYTF
TRBV24-1 CATSDPRRETQYF
TRBV5-1 CASSPGQGFGYTF